This T cell receptor (beta chain) comes out of a study of cytomegalovirus exposure and HLA in healthy donors. A note on this clone: Its specificity is unknown.

This CDR3 has 18 residues. The study, taken as a whole, reports: Specificity for CMV antigens was confirmed in vitro for a few of the CMV-associated chains. The listing of 150 or so TCR beta chains classed them as cytomegalovirus-associated. Analysis performed later showed TCR beta chains linked to HLA being more clonally expanded than equally common others.

Primers: 60 Vbeta forward and 13 Jbeta reverse. Clones were sequenced by immunoSEQ multiplex PCR, and TCRdb holds only the in-frame ones, with some missing. The table records about 160,000 clones, about 80% of them present only once. The gene calls are TRBV21-1 and TRBJ2-2; the table's D call of TRBD1 was not tested on the DNA. TRBV21-1 is a listed pseudogene. This sequence was found in a man under 40 in good health and CMV-seronegative. The sample comprised PBMCs. The CDR3 DNA reads TGTGCCAGCAGCAAAGAACCAGGGGCCTCGGGACACACCGGGGAGCTGTTTTTT. Translated, it gives CASSKEPGASGHTGELFF.